This T cell receptor beta chain was identified in a study of blood T cell repertoires in COVID-19. CDR3 length: 16 amino acids. CDR1 and CDR2 (germline): SGHRS, YFSETQ. Trimming took off 6 bases at V and 0 bases at J, with 19 bases between the two ends. Cohorts were determined from participant-reported clinical history. Per the study methods: By means of reference gene primer amplification, nucleated cell counts were estimated. The assay was immunoSEQ multiplex PCR, and TCRdb's table has in-frame clones only and misses some. That table furnishes V, J and clone size, whereas the DNA furnished D and trimming. This repertoire shows approximately 250,000 clones, around 89% found once; its top ten account for 0.95% to 1.5%.

This TCR was sampled from a woman aged 40-49 years with acute COVID-19. The chain combines TRBV5-1 with TRBJ2-7, with D possibly TRBD1 on 6 matching bases. The sequenced sample was PBMCs or T cells enriched from blood (not recorded which). The CDR3: CASTMVVGGSSYEQYF. DNA of the CDR3: TGCGCCAGCACTATGGTTGTTGGGGGCAGCTCCTACGAGCAGTACTTC.